A selection of T cell receptor beta chains follows, all from one sample in a study of blood T cell repertoires in COVID-19. Profiling relied on immunoSEQ multiplex PCR, and the TCRdb table lists in-frame clones only, not all of them. The sample records 200,000 to 250,000 clones, 85% to 90% being singletons. The sequencing input was peripheral blood. Every receptor here comes from an elderly man with acute or convalescent COVID-19. CDR3s include the opening cysteine and the closing phenylalanine or tryptophan. Fields, in order: J gene, D gene, V gene, CDR3 protein, CDR3 DNA. The D gene is left open where the match is weak.

TRBJ1-1 | . | TRBV2 | CASREGWNTEAFF | TGTGCCAGCAGGGAGGGGTGGAACACTGAAGCTTTCTTT
TRBJ2-7 | TRBD2 | TRBV5-5 | CASSLELAASYEQYF | TGTGCCAGCAGCTTGGAACTAGCGGCCTCCTACGAGCAGTACTTC
TRBJ2-1 | TRBD2 | TRBV7-9 | CASSLTGGRANEQFF | TGTGCCAGCAGCTTAACGGGCGGGAGGGCCAATGAGCAGTTCTTC
TRBJ1-3 | . | TRBV6-5 | CASTLGGASGNTIYF | TGTGCCAGCACCCTGGGGGGGGCTTCTGGAAACACCATATATTTT
TRBJ2-6 | . | TRBV5-1 | CASSLQSSGANVLTF | TGCGCCAGCAGCTTACAGAGCTCTGGGGCCAACGTCCTGACTTTC
TRBJ2-2 | . | TRBV7-9 | CASSLRQANTGELFF | TGTGCCAGCAGCCTTCGACAGGCGAACACCGGGGAGCTGTTTTTT
TRBJ2-7 | . | TRBV3-1/TRBV3-2 | CASSETTAYEQYF | TGTGCCAGCAGCGAAACCACAGCCTACGAGCAGTACTTC
TRBJ1-2 | TRBD1 | TRBV19 | CASTPSGTGGGGYTF | TGTGCCAGTACCCCTTCAGGGACAGGGGGCGGTGGCTACACCTTC
TRBJ2-2 | . | TRBV19 | CASQTVGELFF | TGTGCCAGTCAGACTGTCGGGGAGCTGTTTTTT
TRBJ2-7 | . | TRBV29-1 | CSGLSGQSYEQYF | TGCAGCGGGCTAAGTGGACAGTCCTACGAGCAGTACTTC